A few counts support the clone carrying this TCR beta chain. The antigen is unknown. The sample is drawn from a study of T cell repertoires in cytomegalovirus infection. Regarding the study as a whole: The study found HLA-C-restricted CMV-specific TCR beta clonotypes dominating the ex vivo response. Cumulative frequency (of public TCR beta family members) identified carriers of CMV plus the relevant HLA.

TCRdb passed the reads through MiXCR, listing each CDR3 protein once. The sample records a few hundred thousand distinct CDR3 sequences, 15% to 20% being singletons. The germline CDR1 and CDR2 sequences are SNHLY and FYNNEI. Unmatched junction bases numbered 4, after V lost 4 bases and J lost 5 bases. CDR3 size: 14 residues. This TCR was sampled from a human donor in good health (CMV status not recorded). Some clones in this sample may be carry-over from other donors' samples. Specimen: PBMCs. The V and J genes are TRBV2 and TRBJ1-5, with TRBD1 matching over 8 bases. CDR3 sequence (DNA): TGTGCCAGCAGTGCCGACAGGGGATATCAGCCCCAGCATTTT. Translating gives CASSADRGYQPQHF.